Listed here are 17 T cell receptor beta chains from one sample, sequenced in a study of response to subunit inactivated influenza vaccine. TCRdb reprocessed the RT-PCR reads with MiXCR, giving one entry per CDR3 protein. The sample holds a few hundred thousand distinct CDR3 sequences, 14% seen once. Here the sequenced sample was PBMCs from blood, taken 11 to 12 days after vaccination. The receptors were sampled from a man aged 50 or older who received an inactivated influenza vaccine.

The gene calls are TRBV4-3 and TRBJ1-4; unclear D gene. Deletions cut 1 base from V and 6 bases from J, with 6 bases between. The CDR3 covers 13 residues. CDR1 is LGHNA, CDR2 YSLEER, per germline. CDR3 bases: TGCGCCAGCAGCCAAGCCATGGATGAAAAACTGTTTTTT. This translates into CASSQAMDEKLFF.

There are a few counts of this clonotype. The chain joins TRBV28 to TRBJ2-5; TRBD1 aligns across 11 bases. The CDR3 is 15 residues long. The germline gives CDR1 MDHEN, CDR2 SYDVKM. V lost 5 bases, J lost 4 bases, and 6 bases stayed unmatched. The CDR3 is CASSTGQGGRETQYF. The DNA for the CDR3 is TGTGCCAGCAGTACGGGACAGGGGGGAAGAGAGACCCAGTACTTC.

This clonotype was found many times. The genes are TRBV7-2 and TRBJ2-1; 8 bases fit TRBD2. The CDR3 has 17 residues. Germline-derived CDR1 and CDR2 are SGHTA and FQGNSA. V shed 1 base, J shed 4 bases, and the junction held 9 bases outside the gene matches. The CDR3 sequence is CASSLGIAGLSYNEQFF. DNA of the CDR3: TGTGCCAGCAGCTTAGGTATAGCGGGATTATCGTACAATGAGCAGTTCTTC.

This clonotype has ten or more counts. The CDR3 here is CASSEGAVTSWEGIYSNQPQHF. The CDR3 DNA sequence: TGTGCCAGCAGTGAGGGTGCTGTCACGAGCTGGGAGGGAATATATAGCAATCAGCCCCAGCATTTT. V is TRBV6-1 and J is TRBJ1-5; D gene ambiguous. V lost 3 bases, J lost 0 bases, and 30 bases lay in between. This CDR3 spans 22 amino acids. Looked up from germline, CDR1 is MNHNS and CDR2 is SASEGT.

The CDR3 reads CAWSEGLGWDTQYF. In DNA form, the CDR3 reads TGTGCCTGGAGTGAAGGCCTGGGCTGGGATACGCAGTATTTT. The V call is TRBV30, the J call TRBJ2-3; no firm D call. The CDR3 totals 14 residues. Germline V gene sequence: CDR1 GTSNPN, CDR2 SVGIG (reference sequence). Trimming pared 1 base from V and 6 bases from J, leaving 14 bases between.

This clonotype was seen a handful of times. The chain combines TRBV30 with TRBJ2-5, with D possibly being TRBD1 (5 bases). This CDR3 has 16 amino acids. Germline V gene lookup returns CDR1 GTSNPN and CDR2 SVGIG (reference sequence). Trimming pared 0 bases from V and 1 base from J, leaving 15 bases between. CDR3 sequence reads: CAWSVLTGEGQETQYF. Written as DNA, the CDR3 is TGTGCCTGGAGTGTACTAACAGGAGAAGGCCAAGAGACCCAGTACTTC.

The genes are TRBV20-1 and TRBJ2-5; 7 bases are shared with TRBD2. Germline CDR1 and CDR2: DFQATT and SNEGSKA (reference sequence). This CDR3 contains 15 residues. V shed 4 bases, J shed 1 base, and the junction held 9 bases outside the gene matches. The CDR3 DNA is TGCAGTGCTACCCGAGTAGCGGGTTCCCAAGAGACCCAGTACTTC. This sequence encodes CSATRVAGSQETQYF.

V gene TRBV4-3 combines with J gene TRBJ2-5; the D gene could be TRBD1 or TRBD2 (5 bases each). The V gene's germline CDR1 is LGHNA and CDR2 YSLEER. The CDR3 is made up of 16 amino acids. Between the trimmed V and J ends, which lost 1 base and 3 bases, there was a span of 15 bases. This chain's CDR3 is CASSQGGVPGKETQYF. The CDR3 DNA reads TGCGCCAGCAGCCAAGGAGGGGTCCCAGGGAAAGAGACCCAGTACTTC.

This clonotype was counted only a few times. The chain couples TRBV28 to TRBJ2-7; D might be TRBD1 (6 bases). This CDR3 region has 14 residues. Trimming removed 4 bases at V and 7 bases at J, with 17 bases between. Per the germline V gene, CDR1 is MDHEN and CDR2 is SYDVKM. CDR3 DNA: TGTGCCAGCAGTTCGACAGGCACCCTACGAGAGCAGTACTTC. This codes for CASSSTGTLREQYF.

This clonotype was counted only a few times. The rearrangement uses TRBV7-9 and TRBJ2-3; D is unclear. Looked up from germline, CDR1 is SEHNR and CDR2 is FQNEAQ (reference sequence). This CDR3 comprises 12 residues. With 2 bases removed from V and 8 bases from J, the gap between germline ends came to 8 bases. The CDR3 nucleotides are TGTGCCAGCAGCTTACAGACGCGTACGCAGTATTTT. It specifies CASSLQTRTQYF.

V usage is TRBV6-1 and J usage is TRBJ2-3; 13 nucleotides agree with TRBD2. J gave up 0 bases and V 7 bases, and 4 bases lay outside the gene matches. This CDR3 region has 16 residues. Germline V gives CDR1 MNHNS, CDR2 SASEGT. The DNA for the CDR3 is TGTGCCAGCAAAAGGACTAGCGGGGGTAGCACAGATACGCAGTATTTT. Amino acid sequence: CASKRTSGGSTDTQYF.

This chain uses TRBV19 with TRBJ2-3; D is undetermined. CDR1 LNHDA and CDR2 SQIVND come from the germline V gene (reference sequence). Trimming took 5 bases from V and 0 from J, leaving 18 bases between them. This CDR3 comprises 17 residues. The CDR3 loop is CASSPRLSGASTDTQYF. The CDR3 bases are TGTGCCAGTAGTCCCAGACTCAGTGGAGCGAGCACAGATACGCAGTATTTT.

Here the CDR3 DNA reads TGTGCCAGCAGGGACTCCGGGACTAGCTCTTACAATGAGCAGTTCTTC. Its translation: CASRDSGTSSYNEQFF. The V gene is TRBV28, the J gene TRBJ2-1; the match to TRBD2 covers 9 bases. Germline V gene data show CDR1 as MDHEN and CDR2 as SYDVKM. The CDR3 is made up of 16 amino acids. The V segment lost 6 bases and the J segment 4 bases; nucleotides outside the gene matches: 10.

This clonotype was seen at least ten times. The chain links TRBV20-1 to TRBJ2-1; 9 positions match TRBD2. The V gene end was trimmed by 3 bases and the J gene end by 5 bases; junction bases not matched to a gene: 5. Germline V CDR1 and CDR2: DFQATT, SNEGSKA (reference sequence). This CDR3 contains 14 residues. The CDR3 is CSASWLAGNNEQFF. The CDR3 nucleotides are TGCAGTGCTAGCTGGCTAGCGGGGAACAATGAGCAGTTCTTC.

As for this clonotype: A read error may explain this, as a much larger clone is one base away. V usage is TRBV24-1 and J usage is TRBJ2-2; 10 bases line up with TRBD1. The length of the CDR3 is 15 residues. V shed 4 bases, J shed 5 bases, and the junction held 3 bases outside the gene matches. CDR1 KGHDR and CDR2 SFDVKD come from the germline V gene. CDR3 nucleotide sequence: TGTGCCACCAGTGAACCGGGACAGGGGACCGGGGAGCTGTTTTTT. Protein sequence: CATSEPGQGTGELFF.

The chain carries TRBV5-1 and TRBJ2-1; 9 nucleotides line up with TRBD1. The CDR3 spans 16 residues. The ends lost 2 bases at V and 8 bases at J; junction bases unmatched: 11. Germline V gene sequence: CDR1 SGHRS, CDR2 YFSETQ. CDR3 nucleotides: TGCGCCAGCAGCTTACCCCTAGGACAGGGGCAGGATGAGCAGTTCTTC. This sequence encodes CASSLPLGQGQDEQFF. The full variable domain, completed using reference TRBV5-1 and TRBJ2-1, is KAGVTQTPRYLIKTRGQQVTLSCSPISGHRSVSWYQQTPGQGLQFLFEYFSETQRNKGNFPGRFSGRQFSNSRSEMNVSTLELGDSALYLCASSLPLGQGQDEQFFGPGTRLTVL.

This clonotype was seen only a few times. This chain links TRBV20-1 with TRBJ1-1; possibly TRBD1 for D (6 bases). The CDR3 runs 14 residues. Trimming removed 0 bases from V and 4 bases from J, with 12 bases in between. The germline V gene encodes CDR1 DFQATT and CDR2 SNEGSKA (reference sequence). DNA for the CDR3: TGCAGTGCTAGAGAGCTGGGGGCGAGCACTGAAGCTTTCTTT. Residues: CSARELGASTEAFF.